These 30 T cell receptor beta chains share one sample of origin, sequenced in a study of cytomegalovirus exposure and HLA in healthy donors. A multiplex PCR was run with 60 Vbeta primers and 13 Jbeta primers. Measured with immunoSEQ multiplex PCR; TCRdb has only the in-frame clones, and not every one. The data hold approximately 170,000 clones, with 79% observed a single time. Sequencing was carried out using PBMCs. All receptors derive from a woman in her fifties or sixties in good health and CMV-seronegative.

The gene calls are TRBV4-3 and TRBJ2-7; TRBD1 aligns across 12 bases. The junction had 6 bases not matched to a gene; V was cut back by 2 bases and J by 7 bases. Germline values: CDR1 LGHNA, CDR2 YSLEER. This CDR3 region has 15 residues. CDR3 in DNA: TGCGCCAGCAGCCAATCGGGACAGGGGGCGCGGGAGCAGTACTTC. Translating gives CASSQSGQGAREQYF.

This rearrangement joins TRBV28 to TRBJ1-2; 7 bases line up with TRBD1. This CDR3 has 14 residues. Germline V lookup: CDR1 MDHEN, CDR2 SYDVKM. V was clipped by 3 bases and J by 5 bases; unmatched bases: 6. The CDR3 bases are TGTGCCAGCAGTTTCTCCGACAGGGATTATGGCTACACCTTC. As protein: CASSFSDRDYGYTF.

V is TRBV11-2 and J is TRBJ2-4; D is undetermined. Per germline, CDR1 SGHAT and CDR2 FQNNGV. V gave up 0 bases and J gave up 9 bases, with 15 bases separating them. CDR3 length: 15 residues. CDR3 loop: CASSLERLLDSIQYF. The CDR3 region has the DNA TGTGCCAGCAGCTTAGAAAGGCTCCTAGATAGCATTCAGTACTTC. Full variable domain (missing parts from reference TRBV11-2 and TRBJ2-4): EAGVAQSPRYKIIEKRQSVAFWCNPISGHATLYWYQQILGQGPKLLIQFQNNGVVDDSQLPKDRFSAERLKGVDSTLKIQPAKLEDSAVYLCASSLERLLDSIQYFGAGTRLSVL.

The chain carries TRBV6-4 and TRBJ2-2, with D maybe TRBD1 (7 bases). V lost 3 bases and J 0 bases, leaving 11 bases between the germline ends. From germline, CDR1 is MRHNA and CDR2 SNTAGT. The CDR3 totals 16 residues. CDR3 in DNA: TGTGCCAGCAGTGAGGGGGGACAGTCGAACACCGGGGAGCTGTTTTTT. Amino acids: CASSEGGQSNTGELFF.

This clone showed up just once. Here the CDR3 reads CASSQDAGATSYEQYF. CDR3 nucleotides: TGTGCCAGCAGCCAAGATGCAGGGGCTACATCCTACGAGCAGTACTTC. The chain is built from TRBV4-2 and TRBJ2-7; a weak D match, TRBD1 (6 bases). The CDR3 has 16 amino acids. Germline V gives CDR1 LGHNA, CDR2 YNFKEQ. The V end lost 0 bases, the J end lost 1 base, and 13 bases lay between the germline ends.

The chain joins TRBV6-5 to TRBJ1-2; D uncertain. Germline loops: CDR1 MNHEY, CDR2 SVGAGI. The CDR3 consists of 12 residues. Trimming removed 6 bases from V and 3 bases from J, with 8 bases in between. CDR3 residues: CASRGRDYGYTF. CDR3 coding DNA: TGTGCCAGCAGGGGCAGAGACTATGGCTACACCTTC.

The chain carries TRBV7-2 and TRBJ2-3; D gene unclear. Germline CDR1 is SGHTA and CDR2 is FQGNSA. V lost 6 bases to trimming and J lost 4 bases, with 8 bases between them. The length of the CDR3 is 12 residues. The CDR3 coding sequence is TGTGCCAGCAGTTCCCTCCCAGATACGCAGTATTTT. Translation gives CASSSLPDTQYF. The full variable domain, its missing parts supplied by reference TRBV7-2 and TRBJ2-3, is GAGVSQSPSNKVTEKGKDVELRCDPISGHTALYWYRQSLGQGLEFLIYFQGNSAPDKSGLPSDRFSAERTGGSVSTLTIQRTQQEDSAVYLCASSSLPDTQYFGPGTRLTVL.

This clone appeared a single time. The chain couples TRBV7-2 to TRBJ2-7, with D perhaps TRBD1 (5 bases). The germline CDR1 and CDR2 sequences are SGHTA and FQGNSA. The V gene lost 1 base and the J gene lost 6 bases, with 10 bases spanning the gap. The CDR3 totals 13 residues. CDR3 in amino acids: CASSLVPGIEQYF. CDR3 nucleotide sequence: TGTGCCAGCAGCTTAGTTCCAGGGATCGAGCAGTACTTC.

V and J are TRBV4-3 and TRBJ2-2, with unresolved D. The V gene's germline CDR1 is LGHNA and CDR2 YSLEER. V was clipped by 0 bases and J by 1 base, with 9 bases between them. The CDR3 runs 16 residues. For the CDR3, the DNA is TGCGCCAGCAGCCAAGATATCGGCGGGAACACCGGGGAGCTGTTTTTT. As protein: CASSQDIGGNTGELFF.

The chain carries TRBV29-1 and TRBJ2-7; D may be TRBD2 (6 bases). Germline CDR1 SQVTM, CDR2 ANQGSEA. This CDR3 region has 12 residues. V lost 7 bases and J 2 bases, leaving 12 bases between the germline ends. DNA of the CDR3: TGCAGCGCGGGGGAGGCTACCTACGAGCAGTACTTC. It translates to CSAGEATYEQYF.

The V call is TRBV4-2, the J call TRBJ1-5; D gene uncertain. Looked up from germline, CDR1 is LGHNA and CDR2 is YNFKEQ. The germline V and J ends were trimmed by 0 bases and 3 bases, with 6 bases remaining between them. This CDR3 is 14 amino acids long. CDR3 nucleotides: TGTGCCAGCAGCCAAGATAATTCCAATCAGCCCCAGCATTTT. Encoded protein: CASSQDNSNQPQHF.

CDR3 bases: TGTGCCAGCCAAATCGGGACTAGCTACACCGGGGAGCTGTTTTTT. Residues: CASQIGTSYTGELFF. This sequence joins TRBV7-8 and TRBJ2-2, with 9 bases matching TRBD2. CDR1 is SGHVS and CDR2 is FQNEAQ in the germline V gene. The ends lost 8 bases at V and 3 bases at J; junction bases unmatched: 7. The length of the CDR3 is 15 residues.

The CDR3 DNA reads as TGTGCCACCAGCAGAGAAGGGACAGGGGACATTCAGTACTTC. It specifies CATSREGTGDIQYF. The chain carries TRBV15 and TRBJ2-4, with 10 nucleotides matching TRBD1. The V gene end was trimmed by 0 bases and the J gene end by 8 bases; junction bases not matched to a gene: 1. The CDR3 length is 14 residues. In germline, CDR1 is LNHNV, CDR2 YYDKDF (reference sequence). Together with reference TRBV15 and TRBJ2-4, the CDR3 gives the full variable domain: DAMVIQNPRYQVTQFGKPVTLSCSQTLNHNVMYWYQQKSSQAPKLLFHYYDKDFNNEADTPDNFQSRRPNTSFCFLDIRSPGLGDTAMYLCATSREGTGDIQYFGAGTRLSVL.

The chain recombines TRBV1 with TRBJ2-5; the DNA was not used to check the table's D call, TRBD2. TRBV1 is a pseudogene. This CDR3 spans 18 amino acids. CDR3 residues: CTSNHPLLAGGLQETQYF. CDR3 nucleotides: TGCACCAGCAACCACCCCTTACTAGCGGGAGGGCTACAAGAGACCCAGTACTTC.

The rearrangement joins TRBV27 to TRBJ2-3, with D possibly matching TRBD1 (5 bases). Germline CDR1 MNHEY, CDR2 SMNVEV (reference sequence). The CDR3 extends over 17 amino acids. V lost 5 bases, J lost 3 bases, and 21 bases lay in between. In nucleotides, the CDR3 is TGTGCCAGCAGTCCCCTCAGGCTGGCAGGGAAGACAGATACGCAGTATTTT. This encodes CASSPLRLAGKTDTQYF.

The chain combines TRBV25-1 with TRBJ2-7; the D gene is possibly TRBD1 (5 bases). Looked up from germline, CDR1 is MGHDK and CDR2 is SYGVNS. This CDR3 comprises 10 residues. Trimming removed 8 bases from V and 5 bases from J, with 7 bases in between. The CDR3 DNA follows: TGTGCCAGCGGGGCGAACGAGCAGTACTTC. The encoded protein is CASGANEQYF.

The V and J genes are TRBV7-2 and TRBJ1-2; TRBD1 might be the D (6 bases). The V and J ends lost 1 base and 4 bases respectively, with 16 bases between them. Germline V gene sequence: CDR1 SGHTA, CDR2 FQGNSA. The CDR3 sequence is 16 residues long. The CDR3 DNA follows: TGTGCCAGCAGCTTAGGGGGGCCCAGGGAAGGCTATGGCTACACCTTC. It specifies CASSLGGPREGYGYTF.

V is TRBV5-5 and J is TRBJ2-5; 8 bases match TRBD1. This CDR3 region has 16 residues. The V gene end was trimmed by 3 bases and the J gene end by 5 bases; junction bases not matched to a gene: 12. Germline lookup yields CDR1 SGHKS and CDR2 YYEKEE (reference sequence). The CDR3, as DNA: TGTGCCAGCAGCTCGGACCAGTCAGGGGGCTTGGAGACCCAGTACTTC. Protein sequence: CASSSDQSGGLETQYF.

CDR3 amino acids: CASSQAPDRMNTEAFF. DNA for the CDR3: TGCGCCAGCAGCCAGGCCCCGGACAGGATGAACACTGAAGCTTTCTTT. V gene TRBV4-3 combines with J gene TRBJ1-1; 7 bases are a match to TRBD1. Germline V gene data show CDR1 as LGHNA and CDR2 as YSLEER. V was clipped by 3 bases and J by 0 bases; unmatched bases: 7. This CDR3 spans 16 amino acids.

V and J are TRBV9 and TRBJ1-1, with 8 bases aligning to TRBD1. The junction had 5 bases not matched to a gene; V was cut back by 0 bases and J by 1 base. Germline CDR1 and CDR2: SGDLS and YYNGEE. The CDR3 totals 16 residues. The CDR3 DNA reads TGTGCCAGCAGCGTAGTACCAGGGGGCGCGAACACTGAAGCTTTCTTT. Protein: CASSVVPGGANTEAFF.

This clone showed up just once. The chain has TRBV18 and TRBJ2-3, with 9 bases fitting TRBD2. The trim removed 2 bases at V and 0 bases at J, leaving 3 bases unmatched. The CDR3 loop spans 16 amino acids. Germline assignment: CDR1 KGHSH and CDR2 LQKENI. In DNA form, the CDR3 reads TGTGCCAGCTCACCAATAGCGGGAGTCAGCACAGATACGCAGTATTTT. Its protein product is CASSPIAGVSTDTQYF. Drawing the rest from reference TRBV18 and TRBJ2-3, the complete variable domain is NAGVMQNPRHLVRRRGQEARLRCSPMKGHSHVYWYRQLPEEGLKFMVYLQKENIIDESGMPKERFSAEFPKEGPSILRIQQVVRGDSAAYFCASSPIAGVSTDTQYFGPGTRLTVL.

The chain recombines TRBV5-1 with TRBJ1-2; the D is unclear. In germline, CDR1 is SGHRS, CDR2 YFSETQ. The CDR3 totals 15 residues. V was cut by 0 bases and J by 8 bases, with 17 bases left in between. The chain's CDR3 is CASSLVGVTTMGYTF. The CDR3 nucleotides read TGCGCCAGCAGCTTGGTCGGGGTTACTACTATGGGCTACACCTTC.

The chain links TRBV7-9 to TRBJ1-5, with TRBD1 matching 9 bases. J lost 4 bases, V lost 3 bases, and 7 bases had no gene match. Per germline, CDR1 SEHNR and CDR2 FQNEAQ (reference sequence). The CDR3 is 16 amino acids. The CDR3 DNA reads as TGTGCCAGCAGCTTTTGGACAGGGGAGGCTAATCAGCCCCAGCATTTT. It encodes CASSFWTGEANQPQHF. The complete variable domain, with remaining parts taken from reference TRBV7-9 and TRBJ1-5, reads DTGVSQNPRHKITKRGQNVTFRCDPISEHNRLYWYRQTLGQGPEFLTYFQNEAQLEKSRLLSDRFSAERPKGSFSTLEIQRTEQGDSAMYLCASSFWTGEANQPQHFGDGTRLSIL.

The CDR3 loop reads CASSIPMLVQLDREVPTYTDTQYF. The CDR3 DNA reads TGTGCCAGCAGCATACCGATGCTCGTCCAGCTGGACAGGGAGGTCCCAACCTACACAGATACGCAGTATTTT. This chain links TRBV21-1 with TRBJ2-3; the table's D call, TRBD1, was not checked against the DNA. TRBV21-1 is flagged as a pseudogene. This CDR3 region has 24 residues.

This rearrangement joins TRBV5-6 to TRBJ2-1, with 7 bases fitting TRBD1. The V and J ends lost 4 bases and 0 bases, in that order; junction bases with no gene match: 4. Germline values: CDR1 SGHDT, CDR2 YYEEEE. The CDR3 is 15 amino acids. CDR3 in DNA: TGTGCCAGCAGCCCAGGACAGGTCTCCTACAATGAGCAGTTCTTC. As protein: CASSPGQVSYNEQFF.

This clone has just one count. The chain has TRBV5-4 and TRBJ2-1; TRBD2 matches at 7 bases. Per the germline V gene, CDR1 is SGHNT and CDR2 is YYREEE (reference sequence). Unmatched junction bases numbered 7, after V lost 0 bases and J lost 4 bases. This CDR3 spans 16 amino acids. The CDR3 DNA is TGTGCCAGCAGCTTGGGAGGGACTAACGGTTACAATGAGCAGTTCTTC. As protein: CASSLGGTNGYNEQFF.

The chain recombines TRBV5-5 with TRBJ2-2; 10 bases are shared with TRBD1. CDR1 is SGHKS, CDR2 YYEKEE, per germline (reference sequence). Trimming took 4 bases from V and 4 from J; bases not matched to a gene: 4. This CDR3 has 15 residues. CDR3 nucleotide sequence: TGTGCCAGCAGCCGAAGGACAGGGGGCACCGGGGAGCTGTTTTTT. Translation: CASSRRTGGTGELFF.

The chain joins TRBV5-1 to TRBJ1-1; TRBD1 aligns across 8 bases. CDR3 size: 14 residues. The germline V gene has CDR1 SGHRS and CDR2 YFSETQ. The V gene end was trimmed by 4 bases and the J gene end by 3 bases; junction bases not matched to a gene: 5. For the CDR3, the DNA is TGCGCCAGCAGCCGTCTGGGACAGGACACTGAAGCTTTCTTT. The encoded protein is CASSRLGQDTEAFF.

This clone occurred a few times. CDR3: CASKPRDSSYEQYF. DNA for the CDR3: TGTGCCAGCAAGCCCCGTGACAGCTCCTACGAGCAGTACTTC. This chain links TRBV7-8 with TRBJ2-7; D is perhaps TRBD1 (5 bases). The CDR3 has 14 residues. Germline lookup yields CDR1 SGHVS and CDR2 FQNEAQ. The V and J ends lost 7 bases and 0 bases respectively, with 13 bases between them.

The gene calls are TRBV7-2 and TRBJ2-5; D perhaps matches TRBD2 (5 bases). V was clipped by 5 bases and J by 1 base, with 11 bases between them. The germline V gene has CDR1 SGHTA and CDR2 FQGNSA. There are 14 residues in the CDR3. The CDR3 nucleotides read TGTGCCAGCAGCCCCGACTACATCCAAGAGACCCAGTACTTC. It specifies CASSPDYIQETQYF.